The 21 T cell receptor beta chains presented below share a single source sample, sequenced in a study of shared clonotypes between healthy human individuals. Assay: immunoSEQ multiplex PCR; the TCRdb copy retains only in-frame clones and omits some. The sample includes roughly 1 million clones, roughly 74% of them seen just once. The sequencing input was memory CD4+ T cells from PBMCs. Subset here: CD45RA-negative fraction. Every receptor here comes from a man between 18 and 29 years old in good health. Some clones in this sample may be carry-over from other donors' samples.

The rearrangement joins TRBV10-1 to TRBJ1-1; no firm D call. Germline lookup yields CDR1 WNHNN and CDR2 SYGVQD (reference sequence). This CDR3 is 11 amino acids long. Trimming cost V 11 bases and J 6 bases, with 13 bases left between them. The CDR3 here is CAEHDVPEAFF. As DNA, the CDR3 is TGCGCCGAACACGACGTCCCTGAAGCTTTCTTT.

The chain links TRBV6-1 to TRBJ2-5; D is uncertain. V lost 0 bases to trimming and J lost 5 bases, with 16 bases between them. Germline values: CDR1 MNHNS, CDR2 SASEGT. The CDR3 loop spans 16 amino acids. In DNA, the CDR3 is TGTGCCAGCAGTGAAGCGTTCGGGTTTTTTCCGGAGACCCAGTACTTC. Its translation: CASSEAFGFFPETQYF.

This clone appeared a few times. This rearrangement joins TRBV18 to TRBJ1-1; 7 bases agree with TRBD1. The germline V gene has CDR1 KGHSH and CDR2 LQKENI. The CDR3 has 17 residues. V dropped 2 bases and J dropped 1; count of bases not matched to a gene: 10. The CDR3 sequence is CASSPSAGTASNTEAFF. As DNA, the CDR3 is TGTGCCAGCTCACCATCCGCCGGGACAGCGTCGAACACTGAAGCTTTCTTT. The variable domain in full, with the rest retrieved from reference TRBV18 and TRBJ1-1, is NAGVMQNPRHLVRRRGQEARLRCSPMKGHSHVYWYRQLPEEGLKFMVYLQKENIIDESGMPKERFSAEFPKEGPSILRIQQVVRGDSAAYFCASSPSAGTASNTEAFFGQGTRLTVV.

V gene TRBV5-4 combines with J gene TRBJ2-1, with TRBD2 matching 9 bases. V gave up 6 bases and J gave up 10 bases; unmatched junction bases: 5. The CDR3 sequence is 12 residues long. CDR1 is SGHNT, CDR2 YYREEE, per germline (reference sequence). DNA of the CDR3: TGTGCCAGCACCACTGGACTAGCGGAGCAGTTCTTC. Its translation: CASTTGLAEQFF.

The chain links TRBV5-1 to TRBJ2-1, with D perhaps TRBD1 or TRBD2 (5 bases each). V lost 1 base to trimming and J lost 10 bases, with 18 bases between them. The CDR3 spans 15 residues. Germline assignment: CDR1 SGHRS and CDR2 YFSETQ. CDR3 sequence: CASSLNGALGVEQFF. CDR3 nucleotides: TGCGCCAGCAGCTTGAACGGGGCCCTTGGGGTAGAGCAGTTCTTC.

The chain has TRBV28 and TRBJ1-5; D possibly corresponds to TRBD1 (6 bases). The germline V and J ends were trimmed by 5 bases and 2 bases, with 13 bases remaining between them. The germline gives CDR1 MDHEN, CDR2 SYDVKM. The CDR3 length is 15 residues. Here the CDR3 reads CASSPFKGGNQPQHF. DNA for the CDR3: TGTGCCAGCAGTCCATTCAAGGGGGGCAATCAGCCCCAGCATTTT.

The CDR3 spells CASSIWDTPNYGYTF. CDR3 sequence (DNA): TGTGCCAGTAGTATCTGGGACACGCCTAACTATGGCTACACCTTC. The chain recombines TRBV19 with TRBJ1-2; the D gene is possibly TRBD1 (6 bases). The CDR3 is made up of 15 amino acids. Looked up from germline, CDR1 is LNHDA and CDR2 is SQIVND (reference sequence). Trimming took off 3 bases at V and 0 bases at J, with 11 bases between the two ends.

This chain connects TRBV28 to TRBJ1-1; D gene unclear. Between the trimmed V and J ends, which lost 2 bases and 7 bases, there was a span of 14 bases. Germline-derived CDR1 and CDR2 are MDHEN and SYDVKM. CDR3 length: 14 amino acids. The CDR3 spells CASSLQTMAFEAFF. CDR3 DNA: TGTGCCAGCAGTTTACAAACCATGGCGTTTGAAGCTTTCTTT.

This clone appeared once. The chain carries TRBV27 and TRBJ1-4, with a tentative D call TRBD1 (5 bases). CDR1 is MNHEY, CDR2 SMNVEV, per germline (reference sequence). The V end lost 6 bases, the J end lost 2 bases, and 16 bases lay between the germline ends. The CDR3 totals 16 residues. CDR3 sequence (DNA): TGTGCCAGCAGCAAAAGGGGCTCGGCGACTAATGAAAAACTGTTTTTT. This translates into CASSKRGSATNEKLFF. Full variable domain (outside the CDR3, taken from reference TRBV27 and TRBJ1-4): EAQVTQNPRYLITVTGKKLTVTCSQNMNHEYMSWYRQDPGLGLRQIYYSMNVEVTDKGDVPEGYKVSRKEKRNFPLILESPSPNQTSLYFCASSKRGSATNEKLFFGSGTQLSVL.

The gene calls are TRBV9 and TRBJ2-1; 14 bases match TRBD2. Trimming removed 0 bases from V and 9 bases from J; junction bases left unmatched: 5. Germline values: CDR1 SGDLS, CDR2 YYNGEE. CDR3 size: 16 residues. For the CDR3, the DNA is TGTGCCAGCAGCGTAGGTCGACTAGCGGGAGGGGTTGAGCAGTTCTTC. This sequence encodes CASSVGRLAGGVEQFF.

The V call is TRBV7-9, the J call TRBJ2-3; possible D gene TRBD2, 5 bases. The germline V and J ends were trimmed by 5 bases and 4 bases, with 10 bases remaining between them. The V gene's germline CDR1 is SEHNR and CDR2 FQNEAQ (reference sequence). The CDR3 is 13 residues long. The CDR3 loop reads CASSPLASDTQYF. The CDR3 coding sequence is TGTGCCAGCAGCCCGCTAGCTTCAGATACGCAGTATTTT.

This rearrangement joins TRBV5-1 to TRBJ2-3, with 8 bases lining up with TRBD2. The CDR3 sequence is 16 residues long. Looked up from germline, CDR1 is SGHRS and CDR2 is YFSETQ. The trim removed 4 bases at V and 1 base at J, leaving 8 bases unmatched. The DNA of the CDR3 is TGCGCCAGCAGCCCCACCACGCGGGGGGGCACAGATACGCAGTATTTT. Translation: CASSPTTRGGTDTQYF.

V usage is TRBV6-5 and J usage is TRBJ1-3, with 8 bases aligning to TRBD1. Per the germline V gene, CDR1 is MNHEY and CDR2 is SVGAGI. The CDR3 totals 16 residues. V lost 2 bases to trimming and J lost 0 bases; unmatched junction nucleotides: 3. The CDR3 reads CASSYKTGGSGNTIYF. Written as DNA, the CDR3 is TGTGCCAGCAGTTACAAAACAGGGGGCTCTGGAAACACCATATATTTT.

This clone has a count of ten or more. The same CDR3 can be traced to other DNA sequences in this sample. V is TRBV6-5 and J is TRBJ1-1, with D tentatively TRBD1 (5 bases). The germline V and J ends were trimmed by 3 bases and 7 bases, with 9 bases remaining between them. This CDR3 has 12 amino acids. Germline values: CDR1 MNHEY, CDR2 SVGAGI. The CDR3 loop is CASSYRGSEAFF. The CDR3 DNA reads as TGTGCCAGCAGTTATCGGGGGAGTGAAGCTTTCTTT.

This clone was seen only once. This chain links TRBV7-7 with TRBJ2-5; the D gene is possibly TRBD1 (5 bases). Germline V gene sequence: CDR1 SSHAT, CDR2 FNYEAQ (reference sequence). There are 13 residues in the CDR3. Trimming shortened V by 5 bases and J by 5 bases, and 12 bases separated the two germline ends. The CDR3 DNA reads as TGTGCCAGCAGCGGGGCAGGGAAGGAGACCCAGTACTTC. Translated, it gives CASSGAGKETQYF.

The rearrangement links TRBV28 to TRBJ2-2, with 9 nucleotides matching TRBD2. This CDR3 region has 12 residues. Losses at the gene ends were 10 bases for V and 6 bases for J; bases not matched to a gene: 3. Germline V CDR1 and CDR2: MDHEN, SYDVKM. CDR3 nucleotides: TGTGCCACCGCGGGGGGGCCCGGGGAGCTGTTTTTT. This translates into CATAGGPGELFF.

The chain joins TRBV30 to TRBJ1-2; D is undetermined. This CDR3 comprises 14 residues. CDR1 is GTSNPN and CDR2 is SVGIG in the germline V gene (reference sequence). Between the trimmed V and J ends, which lost 6 bases and 4 bases, there was a span of 18 bases. CDR3 DNA sequence: TGTGCCTGCACGAGGGTCCCCCTCATCTATGGCTACACCTTC. Translation gives CACTRVPLIYGYTF.

CDR3 nucleotides: TGCGCCAGTCGAGGGATAGCTAGCACAGATACGCAGTATTTT. It yields the protein CASRGIASTDTQYF. The chain joins TRBV5-1 to TRBJ2-3; tentative D call: TRBD2 (5 bases). This CDR3 has 14 amino acids. The V and J ends lost 8 bases and 0 bases respectively, with 13 bases between them. Germline assignment: CDR1 SGHRS and CDR2 YFSETQ. Looking up the rest from reference TRBV5-1 and TRBJ2-3 gives the full variable domain: KAGVTQTPRYLIKTRGQQVTLSCSPISGHRSVSWYQQTPGQGLQFLFEYFSETQRNKGNFPGRFSGRQFSNSRSEMNVSTLELGDSALYLCASRGIASTDTQYFGPGTRLTVL.

This clone was seen only once. The rearrangement joins TRBV20-1 to TRBJ2-4; no definite D call. Germline V gene sequence: CDR1 DFQATT, CDR2 SNEGSKA (reference sequence). Trimming took 1 base from V and 8 from J, leaving 3 bases between them. The length of the CDR3 is 10 residues. The CDR3 coding sequence is TGCAGTGCTAGAGTTGACATTCAGTACTTC. It is translated as CSARVDIQYF.

Notes on this clone: This CDR3 is also generated by other DNA sequences in the sample. The chain employs TRBV9 and TRBJ2-1; perhaps D is TRBD1 or TRBD2 (6 bases each). CDR3 length: 13 residues. V lost 2 bases and J lost 8, with 11 bases in between. In germline, CDR1 is SGDLS, CDR2 YYNGEE. The CDR3 loop is CASSVRGVDEQFF. Written as DNA, the CDR3 is TGTGCCAGCAGCGTGAGGGGGGTGGATGAGCAGTTCTTC.

A remark on this clone: The junction does not match germline at one end; this may be a read error. This sequence joins TRBV13 and TRBJ1-2; no firm D call. Germline V gene lookup returns CDR1 PRHDT and CDR2 FYEKMQ (reference sequence). This CDR3 is 12 amino acids long. This CDR3 reads CASSLGRRARHF. CDR3 bases: TGTGCCAGCAGCTTAGGACGCCGAGCCCGGCACTTC.